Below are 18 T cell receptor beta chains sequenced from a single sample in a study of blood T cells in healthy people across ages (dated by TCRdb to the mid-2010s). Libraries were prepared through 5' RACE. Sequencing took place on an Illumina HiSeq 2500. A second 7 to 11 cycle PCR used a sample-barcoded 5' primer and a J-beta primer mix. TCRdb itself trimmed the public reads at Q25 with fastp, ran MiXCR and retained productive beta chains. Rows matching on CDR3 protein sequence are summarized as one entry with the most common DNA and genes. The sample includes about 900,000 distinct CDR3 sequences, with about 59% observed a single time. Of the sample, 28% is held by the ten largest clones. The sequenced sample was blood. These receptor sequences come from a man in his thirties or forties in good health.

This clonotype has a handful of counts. The CDR3 is CASSQEKVDRGFYEQYF. The DNA of the CDR3 is TGCGCCAGCAGCCAAGAAAAGGTCGACAGGGGATTCTACGAGCAGTACTTC. The gene calls are TRBV4-1 and TRBJ2-5; 8 bases line up with TRBD1. The assigned J gene may be wrong: the sequence end matches TRBJ2-7 better. The CDR3 contains 17 residues. Germline assignment: CDR1 MGHRA and CDR2 YSYEKL.

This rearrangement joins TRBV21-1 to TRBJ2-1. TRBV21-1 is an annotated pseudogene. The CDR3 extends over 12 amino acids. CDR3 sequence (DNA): TGTGCCAGCGGACAGAGCGACAATGAGCAGTTCTTC. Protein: CASGQSDNEQFF.

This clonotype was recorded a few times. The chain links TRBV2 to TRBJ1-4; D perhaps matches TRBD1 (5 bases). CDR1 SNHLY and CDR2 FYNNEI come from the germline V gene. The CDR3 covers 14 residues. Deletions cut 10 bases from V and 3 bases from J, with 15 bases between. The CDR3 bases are TGTGCCACCGGTACAGGAGTATCTAATGAAAAACTGTTTTTT. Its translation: CATGTGVSNEKLFF.

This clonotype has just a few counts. CDR3: CASSQLTYRKLFF. For the CDR3, the DNA is TGCGCCAGCAGCCAATTGACATATCGAAAACTGTTTTTT. The chain employs TRBV4-3 and TRBJ1-4; D remains unclear. Per the germline V gene, CDR1 is LGHNA and CDR2 is YSLEER. V gave up 2 bases and J gave up 10 bases, with 11 bases separating them. This CDR3 contains 13 residues.

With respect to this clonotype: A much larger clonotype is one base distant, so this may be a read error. CDR3 bases: TGCAGTGCTAGAGGGGTGGGGTCTGGCTACGAGCAGTACTTC. This translates into CSARGVGSGYEQYF. The chain links TRBV20-1 to TRBJ2-7; D gene unclear. Germline CDR1 reads DFQATT; CDR2 reads SNEGSKA (reference sequence). The CDR3 is 14 residues long. Deletions cut 1 base from V and 3 bases from J, with 13 bases between.

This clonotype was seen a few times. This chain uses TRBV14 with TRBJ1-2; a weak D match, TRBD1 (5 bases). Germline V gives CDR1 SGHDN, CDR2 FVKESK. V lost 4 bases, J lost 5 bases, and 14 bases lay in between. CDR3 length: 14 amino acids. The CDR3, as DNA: TGTGCCAGCAGCCTGGGGGGTCAGGAGTATGGCTACACCTTC. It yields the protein CASSLGGQEYGYTF.

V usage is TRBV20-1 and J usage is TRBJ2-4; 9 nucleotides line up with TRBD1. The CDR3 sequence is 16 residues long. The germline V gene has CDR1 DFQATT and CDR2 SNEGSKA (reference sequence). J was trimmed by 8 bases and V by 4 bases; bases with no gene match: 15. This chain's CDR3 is CSATEGGQGISDIQYF. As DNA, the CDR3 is TGCAGTGCTACGGAGGGGGGACAGGGTATTAGTGACATTCAGTACTTC.

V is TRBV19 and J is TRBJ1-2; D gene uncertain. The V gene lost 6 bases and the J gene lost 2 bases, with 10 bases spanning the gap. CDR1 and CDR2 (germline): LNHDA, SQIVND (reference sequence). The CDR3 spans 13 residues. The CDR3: CASRNKDNYGYTF. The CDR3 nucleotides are TGTGCCAGTAGGAATAAAGACAACTATGGCTACACCTTC.

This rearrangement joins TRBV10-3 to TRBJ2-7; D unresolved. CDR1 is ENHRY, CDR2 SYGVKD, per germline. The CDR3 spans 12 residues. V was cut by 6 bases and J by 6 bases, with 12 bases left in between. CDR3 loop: CAIRLPDGEQYF. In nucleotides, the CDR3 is TGTGCCATCAGGCTACCTGACGGCGAGCAGTACTTC.

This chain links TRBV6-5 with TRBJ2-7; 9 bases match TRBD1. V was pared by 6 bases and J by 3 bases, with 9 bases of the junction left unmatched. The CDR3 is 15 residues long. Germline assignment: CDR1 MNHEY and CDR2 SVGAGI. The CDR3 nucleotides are TGTGCCAGCAGCAATACCGGGACAGGGCACTACGAGCAGTACTTC. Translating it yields CASSNTGTGHYEQYF.

The CDR3 sequence: CASSLSTGAYNSPLHF. In nucleotides, the CDR3 is TGTGCCAGCAGCTTATCGACAGGGGCATATAATTCACCCCTCCACTTT. The rearrangement uses TRBV7-6 and TRBJ1-6; 8 bases agree with TRBD1. Losses at the gene ends were 2 bases for V and 4 bases for J; bases not matched to a gene: 4. The V gene's germline CDR1 is SGHVS and CDR2 FNYEAQ. CDR3 size: 16 residues. The full variable domain, in which reference TRBV7-6 and TRBJ1-6 provide the parts outside the CDR3, is GAGVSQSPRYKVTKRGQDVALRCDPISGHVSLYWYRQALGQGPEFLTYFNYEAQQDKSGLPNDRFSAERPEGSISTLTIQRTEQRDSAMYRCASSLSTGAYNSPLHFGNGTRLTVT.

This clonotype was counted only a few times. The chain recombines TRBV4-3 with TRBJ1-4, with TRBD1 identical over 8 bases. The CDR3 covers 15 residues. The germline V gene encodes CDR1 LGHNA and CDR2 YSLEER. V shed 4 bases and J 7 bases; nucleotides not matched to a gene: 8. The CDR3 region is CASSLTQGVGEKLFF. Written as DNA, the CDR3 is TGCGCCAGCAGCCTAACACAGGGGGTTGGTGAAAAACTGTTTTTT.

The CDR3 region has the DNA TGTGCCAGCAGTCACTTCGGGACAGGGTTGGACGAGCAGTACTTC. As protein: CASSHFGTGLDEQYF. The chain has TRBV27 and TRBJ2-4, with 9 positions matching TRBD1. The last part of the DNA fits TRBJ2-7 better; the J call may be wrong. Germline V gene sequence: CDR1 MNHEY, CDR2 SMNVEV (reference sequence). The CDR3 has 15 amino acids.

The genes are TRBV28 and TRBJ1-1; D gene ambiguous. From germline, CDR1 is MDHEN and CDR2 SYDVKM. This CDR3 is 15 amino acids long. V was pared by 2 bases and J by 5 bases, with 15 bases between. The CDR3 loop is CASSLRTAGRTEAFF. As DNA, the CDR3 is TGTGCCAGCAGTTTACGGACCGCCGGGAGGACTGAAGCTTTCTTT.

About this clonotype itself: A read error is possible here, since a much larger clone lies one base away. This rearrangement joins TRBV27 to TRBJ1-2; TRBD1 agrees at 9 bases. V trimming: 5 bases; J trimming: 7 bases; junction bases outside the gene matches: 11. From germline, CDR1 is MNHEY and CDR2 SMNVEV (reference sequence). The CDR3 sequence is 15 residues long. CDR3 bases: TGTGCCAGCAGTAAAACAGGGGGCCCCGGCTCTGGCTACACCTTC. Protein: CASSKTGGPGSGYTF.

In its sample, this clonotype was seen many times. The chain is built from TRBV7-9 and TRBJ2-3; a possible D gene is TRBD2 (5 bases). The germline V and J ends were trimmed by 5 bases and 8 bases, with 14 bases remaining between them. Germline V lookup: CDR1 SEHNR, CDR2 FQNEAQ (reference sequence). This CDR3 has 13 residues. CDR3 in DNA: TGTGCCAGCAGCCCGGACTCGGGCGGTACGCAGTATTTT. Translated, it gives CASSPDSGGTQYF.

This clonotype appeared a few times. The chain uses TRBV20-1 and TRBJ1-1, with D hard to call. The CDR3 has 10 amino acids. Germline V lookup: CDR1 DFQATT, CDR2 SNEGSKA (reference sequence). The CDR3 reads CRLFGSGAFF. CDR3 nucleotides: TGCAGGCTGTTCGGGAGTGGGGCTTTCTTT.

CDR3 sequence: CASSLPAGPQETQYF. The CDR3 DNA sequence: TGTGCCAGCAGCCTGCCCGCGGGACCCCAAGAGACCCAGTACTTC. This rearrangement joins TRBV3-1 to TRBJ2-5; weak D call: TRBD2 (6 bases). Germline V CDR1 and CDR2: LGHDT, YNNKEL (reference sequence). V lost 4 bases to trimming and J lost 1 base, with 13 bases between them. The CDR3 consists of 15 residues.